This is a list of T cell receptor beta chains from one sample in a study of blood T cell repertoires in COVID-19. Libraries were prepared by immunoSEQ multiplex PCR; TCRdb keeps only in-frame clonotypes and omits some of them. In the table there are about 56,000 clones, 55% to 80% of which are singletons. Input material: peripheral blood. These receptors were obtained from a woman between 65 and 79 years old with COVID-19, enrolled during active disease. Both conserved end residues are part of each CDR3. D genes are given only for firm matches. Where a row states a size, it is once, few, many or the class of an expanded clone; other rows omit it.

TRBJ1-4,TRBD1,13,TRBV2,NA,TGTGCCAGCACAGGGACAGTGGGGGAAAAACTGTTTTTT,CASTGTVGEKLFF
TRBJ1-3,NA,13,TRBV6-6,NA,TGTGCCAGCAGTTACTCAGAGGGAAACACCATATATTTT,CASSYSEGNTIYF
TRBJ1-2,NA,13,TRBV10-2,many,TGCGCCAGCAGTGATGGGCAGGTCTATGGCTACACCTTC,CASSDGQVYGYTF
TRBJ2-1,TRBD1,13,TRBV6-5,NA,TGTGCCAGCAGTTTGGGACAGTACAATGAGCAGTTCTTC,CASSLGQYNEQFF
TRBJ1-2,NA,15,TRBV10-3,few,TGTGCCATCAGCCTTGACCCGATGGGGGGTTATGGCTACACCTTC,CAISLDPMGGYGYTF
TRBJ1-1,NA,14,TRBV7-3,NA,TGTGCCAGCAGCCTCCAGGGTGGGAACACTGAAGCTTTCTTT,CASSLQGGNTEAFF
TRBJ2-5,TRBD1,14,TRBV18,once,TGTGCCAGCTCACCTACAGGGGACGACGAGACCCAGTACTTC,CASSPTGDDETQYF
TRBJ2-2,NA,14,TRBV7-3,NA,TGTGCCTCACGGGAACGAGCGAGTGTCGGGGAGCTGTTTTTT,CASRERASVGELFF
TRBJ2-7,TRBD1,15,TRBV19,NA,TGTGCCAGTAGTATGTCGGGACAGGGGGCCTACGAGCAGTACTTC,CASSMSGQGAYEQYF
TRBJ1-2,NA,10,TRBV29-1,NA,TGCAGCGCGCGGGGGATTGGCTACACCTTC,CSARGIGYTF
TRBJ2-1,TRBD2,18,TRBV11-3,NA,TGTGCCAGCAGGATGATCCTGGGGCTAGCGGGAGGGGACAATGAGCAGTTCTTC,CASRMILGLAGGDNEQFF
TRBJ2-1,TRBD2,16,TRBV5-6,few,TGTGCCAGCACCCCACTAGCGGGGGGGGCATTGGATGAGCAGTTCTTC,CASTPLAGGALDEQFF
TRBJ1-1,NA,15,TRBV7-2,NA,TGTGCCAGCAGCTTCTCAACCACCGGCGGCACTGAAGCTTTCTTT,CASSFSTTGGTEAFF
TRBJ2-2,NA,13,TRBV5-8,NA,TGTGCCAGCAGCTTCTTGCGAGCAGGGGAGCTGTTTTTT,CASSFLRAGELFF
TRBJ2-7,TRBD1,12,TRBV5-1,NA,TGCGCCAGCAGCTCCAGGGGGAGCGAGCAGTACTTC,CASSSRGSEQYF
TRBJ2-7,TRBD2,16,TRBV6-6,NA,TGTGCCAGCAGGGAGACTAGCGGGTTAACATTCTACGAGCAGTACTTC,CASRETSGLTFYEQYF
TRBJ1-1,NA,14,TRBV11-3,NA,TGTGCCAGCAGCTTGGGGGAGGGTAACACTGAAGCTTTCTTT,CASSLGEGNTEAFF
TRBJ2-5,TRBD1,15,TRBV11-2,NA,TGTGCCAGCAGCACACGACAGGGCGGCGGCGAGACCCAGTACTTC,CASSTRQGGGETQYF
TRBJ2-7,NA,11,TRBV5-1,NA,TGCGCCAGCAGCTTCAACTACGAGCAGTACTTC,CASSFNYEQYF
TRBJ2-3,TRBD2,16,TRBV7-3,NA,TGTGCCAGCAGCCCCGAGGGCCTAGCGGGAGAAGATACGCAGTATTTT,CASSPEGLAGEDTQYF
TRBJ2-1,TRBD2,16,TRBV7-2,once,TGTGCCAGCAGCTTAGCTGGGACTAGCTCCTACAATGAGCAGTTCTTC,CASSLAGTSSYNEQFF
TRBJ1-6,TRBD1,16,TRBV5-5,few,TGTGCCAGCAGCCGGACAGGGAGTTTTCGTAATTCACCCCTCCACTTT,CASSRTGSFRNSPLHF
TRBJ1-3,NA,16,TRBV7-6,NA,TGTGCCAGCAGCTTAAGGGCGGGTTCCTCTGGAAACACCATATATTTT,CASSLRAGSSGNTIYF
TRBJ1-1,TRBD1,15,TRBV19,NA,TGTGCCAGTAGTGCTTCGACAGGGGTGAACACTGAAGCTTTCTTT,CASSASTGVNTEAFF
TRBJ2-4,NA,15,TRBV4-1,NA,TGCGCCAGCAACCGGGATCCCATAGCCAAAAACATTCAGTACTTC,CASNRDPIAKNIQYF
TRBJ1-4,NA,13,TRBV18,NA,TGTGCCAGCTCACCACGAGAGGCAGAAAAACTGTTTTTT,CASSPREAEKLFF
TRBJ1-2,NA,15,TRBV6-2/TRBV6-3,NA,TGTGCCAGCAGTCGAACGGGGGGGGCCGGCTATGGCTACACCTTC,CASSRTGGAGYGYTF
TRBJ1-2,NA,13,TRBV12-3/TRBV12-4,once,TGTGCCAGCAGTTTAGAGGGGGTGAATGGCTACACCTTC,CASSLEGVNGYTF
TRBJ1-5,TRBD1,15,TRBV27,NA,TGTGCCAGCAGTGTAACAGGGGGTGGATATCAGCCCCAGCATTTT,CASSVTGGGYQPQHF
TRBJ2-1,NA,14,TRBV7-9,once,TGTGCCAGCAGCTTAGTCGGGGGGCGGAATGAGCAGTTCTTC,CASSLVGGRNEQFF
TRBJ1-1,TRBD1,15,TRBV9,NA,TGTGCCAGCAGCGCCAGGGGGCTTGTGAACACTGAAGCTTTCTTT,CASSARGLVNTEAFF
TRBJ1-2,TRBD1,15,TRBV6-5,NA,TGTGCCAGCAGTTCGGGACAGGGCGGGAGCTATGGCTACACCTTC,CASSSGQGGSYGYTF
TRBJ2-1,TRBD1,13,TRBV18,NA,TGTGCCAGCTCACGAACAGGGGTCAATGAGCAGTTCTTC,CASSRTGVNEQFF
TRBJ2-3,NA,11,TRBV6-5,NA,TGTGCCAGCAGCCTCGGGAGTACGCAGTATTTT,CASSLGSTQYF
TRBJ2-5,TRBD1,15,TRBV5-4,NA,TGTGCCAGCAGGTCTCGACAGGGGGCGGCGGAGACCCAGTACTTC,CASRSRQGAAETQYF
TRBJ1-5,TRBD1,15,TRBV19,NA,TGTGCCAGCAAGGCCCTAGACAGGGAAAATCAGCCCCAGCATTTT,CASKALDRENQPQHF
TRBJ2-2,TRBD1,15,TRBV27,NA,TGTGCCAGCAGGCAAGGACAGGGCGTAGCCGGGGAGCTGTTTTTT,CASRQGQGVAGELFF
TRBJ2-5,NA,12,TRBV19,NA,TGTGCCAGTTCGGGGGTCCAAGAGACCCAGTACTTC,CASSGVQETQYF
TRBJ1-3,NA,14,TRBV19,few,TGTGCCAGTAGTATAGGGGAGTCCCGAAACACCATATATTTT,CASSIGESRNTIYF
TRBJ2-1,TRBD2,16,TRBV7-6,NA,TGTGCCAGCAGCCGCGGTAGCGGGCTTACAGACAATGAGCAGTTCTTC,CASSRGSGLTDNEQFF
TRBJ2-1,TRBD2,14,TRBV9,NA,TGTGCCAGCAGCGTAGGGGGACTAGCGAATGAGCAGTTCTTC,CASSVGGLANEQFF
TRBJ1-5,TRBD1,15,TRBV2,once,TGTGCCAGCAGTGAAATAGACAGGGGAGAGCAGCCCCAGCATTTT,CASSEIDRGEQPQHF
TRBJ1-1,NA,12,TRBV27,NA,TGTGCCAGCAGTTTTGTTGGGGGGGACGCTTTCTTT,CASSFVGGDAFF
TRBJ1-2,NA,17,TRBV19,NA,TGTGCCAGTAAGGCTCGGGAAGGGCCGATAGCTAACTATGGCTACACCTTC,CASKAREGPIANYGYTF
TRBJ1-2,TRBD1,14,TRBV14,NA,TGTGCCAGCAGCGAAGAACAGGGGTTGAATGGCTACACCTTC,CASSEEQGLNGYTF
TRBJ2-1,TRBD2,13,TRBV6-1,NA,TGTGCCAGCAGTGAAGGCATAGCGGGATATCAGTTCTTC,CASSEGIAGYQFF
TRBJ2-1,NA,12,TRBV25-1,NA,TGTGCCAGCATCTCCGCGCGCGATGAGCAGTTCTTC,CASISARDEQFF
TRBJ1-1,TRBD1,13,TRBV7-2,NA,TGTGCCAGCAGCTTACTACAGGGGGCTGAAGCTTTCTTT,CASSLLQGAEAFF
TRBJ2-7,TRBD1,14,TRBV6-2/TRBV6-3,NA,TGTGCCAGCAGTCGACCGGGACAGGGTGGCGAGCAGTACTTC,CASSRPGQGGEQYF
TRBJ2-2,TRBD2,18,TRBV5-1,many,TGCGCCAGCAGTCGGCGACTAGCGGGAGAGGGGGACACCGGGGAGCTGTTTTTT,CASSRRLAGEGDTGELFF
TRBJ2-1,TRBD2,17,TRBV7-9,NA,TGTGCCAGCAGAAAAGGGACTAGCGGGAGGCTATACAATGAGCAGTTCTTC,CASRKGTSGRLYNEQFF
TRBJ2-2,NA,16,TRBV21-1,NA,TGTGCCAGCAGCAAGGTAGGACAGACGAACACCGGGGAGCTGTTTTTT,CASSKVGQTNTGELFF